A single TCR beta chain is shown here with its context. Its antigen remains unidentified. The sample originates from a study of T-cell reconstitution after alpha-beta-depleted transplantation in children. Notes on the study in general: Reportedly, only several hundred clones from non-depleted graft cells drove alpha-beta T-cell counts at about two months. Newly produced T cells mostly accounted for T-cell counts and diversity one year post-transplant.

CDR3 length equals 14 residues. Germline V gene sequence: CDR1 SGHRS, CDR2 YFSETQ. V lost 3 bases, J lost 8 bases, and 14 bases lay in between. Molecular barcoding with unique molecular identifiers was used for the TCRbeta library. MiXCR was run by TCRdb on the PCR reads, yielding one entry per CDR3 protein. The table has 800,000 to 1,000,000 distinct CDR3 sequences, about 29% seen once. The sequence came from a boy under three years old who had a stem cell transplant for SCID, so the T cells may come from the graft donor. This material consisted of PBMCs, mostly from graft donor cells, taken 360 days after TCRalphabeta/CD19-depleted stem cell transplant. V and J are TRBV5-1 and TRBJ2-2; D is unclear. The CDR3 DNA is TGCGCCAGCAGCTCACGGGCCAGCATGGGGGAGCTGTTTTTT. It translates to CASSSRASMGELFF.